This is a list of T cell receptor beta chains from one sample in a study of identical twins. TCRdb ran MiXCR on the 5' RACE reads and lists one entry per CDR3 protein. The sample carries 570,000 or so distinct CDR3 sequences, 9.5% to 10% recorded once. The sample was also reused in another study, on yellow fever vaccine responses in identical twins.

Sequencing was performed on PBMCs. The receptors come from a woman aged 18-35 years in good health. Each CDR3 is given with its conserved first and last residue. D genes are given only for firm matches. Clone sizes are given selectively: once, few, many, or a class where the clone is expanded.

abundance: many
len: 15
v_gene: TRBV4-3
j_gene: TRBJ1-4
d_gene: TRBD1
CDR3aa: CASSLLGGREAKLFF
CDR3nt: TGCGCCAGCAGCTTACTAGGGGGCAGGGAGGCAAAACTGTTTTTT

abundance: -
len: 17
v_gene: TRBV7-2
j_gene: TRBJ1-3
d_gene: TRBD1
CDR3aa: CASSHSPGTGPGNTIYF
CDR3nt: TGTGCCAGCAGCCACAGTCCTGGGACAGGGCCTGGAAACACCATATATTTT

abundance: few
len: 14
v_gene: TRBV5-1
j_gene: TRBJ1-1
d_gene: -
CDR3aa: CASSLGDSGGAAFF
CDR3nt: TGCGCCAGCAGCTTGGGGGACTCGGGGGGCGCAGCTTTCTTT

abundance: few
len: 16
v_gene: TRBV6-5
j_gene: TRBJ2-3
d_gene: TRBD2
CDR3aa: CASSYLGGGATDTQYF
CDR3nt: TGTGCCAGCAGTTACCTCGGCGGGGGGGCCACAGATACGCAGTATTTT

abundance: -
len: 14
v_gene: TRBV12-3/TRBV12-4
j_gene: TRBJ2-7
d_gene: -
CDR3aa: CASSWQGGTYEQYF
CDR3nt: TGTGCCAGCAGTTGGCAGGGAGGCACCTACGAGCAGTACTTC

abundance: few
len: 16
v_gene: TRBV5-1
j_gene: TRBJ2-4
d_gene: -
CDR3aa: CASSLGFATDKNIQYF
CDR3nt: TGCGCCAGCAGCTTGGGGTTCGCGACGGACAAAAACATTCAGTACTTC

abundance: -
len: 18
v_gene: TRBV15
j_gene: TRBJ2-3
d_gene: TRBD2
CDR3aa: CATSRVGGRPPSTDTQYF
CDR3nt: TGTGCCACCAGCAGAGTGGGCGGGAGGCCCCCAAGCACAGATACGCAGTATTTT

abundance: many
len: 17
v_gene: TRBV20-1
j_gene: TRBJ2-7
d_gene: TRBD2
CDR3aa: CSARDLFSGAHPYEQYF
CDR3nt: TGCAGTGCTAGAGATCTGTTTAGCGGGGCTCATCCCTACGAGCAGTACTTC

abundance: many
len: 14
v_gene: TRBV5-1
j_gene: TRBJ2-2
d_gene: -
CDR3aa: CASSLLGNTGELFF
CDR3nt: TGCGCCAGCAGCCTACTAGGGAACACCGGGGAGCTGTTTTTT

abundance: -
len: 14
v_gene: TRBV7-2
j_gene: TRBJ2-5
d_gene: -
CDR3aa: CASSFDRGPDAQYF
CDR3nt: TGTGCCAGCAGCTTTGATAGGGGTCCCGATGCCCAGTACTTC

abundance: few
len: 13
v_gene: TRBV7-2
j_gene: TRBJ1-4
d_gene: -
CDR3aa: CASSLGPNEKLFF
CDR3nt: TGTGCCAGCAGCTTAGGTCCGAATGAAAAACTGTTTTTT

abundance: many
len: 15
v_gene: TRBV5-1
j_gene: TRBJ2-5
d_gene: -
CDR3aa: CASSPRGTARETQYF
CDR3nt: TGCGCCAGCAGCCCCCGGGGGACAGCCCGGGAGACCCAGTACTTC

abundance: many
len: 13
v_gene: TRBV12-3/TRBV12-4
j_gene: TRBJ2-1
d_gene: TRBD2
CDR3aa: CASSFAGGGEQFF
CDR3nt: TGTGCCAGCAGTTTCGCGGGAGGCGGAGAGCAGTTCTTC

abundance: -
len: 16
v_gene: TRBV24-1
j_gene: TRBJ2-1
d_gene: TRBD1
CDR3aa: CATSDRTGGPDNEQFF
CDR3nt: TGTGCCACCAGTGATCGGACAGGGGGCCCCGACAATGAGCAGTTCTTC

abundance: many
len: 18
v_gene: TRBV11-2
j_gene: TRBJ2-1
d_gene: TRBD2
CDR3aa: CASSLGRLAGGSYNEQFF
CDR3nt: TGTGCCAGCAGCTTAGGTAGGCTAGCGGGAGGATCCTACAATGAGCAGTTCTTC

abundance: few
len: 19
v_gene: TRBV20-1
j_gene: TRBJ2-7
d_gene: -
CDR3aa: CSGGTRGRGRGPDPYEQYF
CDR3nt: TGCAGTGGGGGCACCCGGGGCCGAGGGAGAGGACCAGACCCCTACGAGCAGTACTTC

abundance: -
len: 15
v_gene: TRBV5-1
j_gene: TRBJ2-1
d_gene: TRBD2
CDR3aa: CASSPGLAGGQEQFF
CDR3nt: TGCGCCAGCAGCCCCGGACTAGCGGGGGGGCAGGAGCAGTTCTTC

abundance: many
len: 18
v_gene: TRBV6-5
j_gene: TRBJ2-6
d_gene: -
CDR3aa: CASSYSRTAISGANVLTF
CDR3nt: TGTGCCAGCAGTTACTCTCGGACAGCCATCTCTGGGGCCAACGTCCTGACTTTC

abundance: many
len: 15
v_gene: TRBV7-2
j_gene: TRBJ2-7
d_gene: -
CDR3aa: CASSLGVGGSYEQYF
CDR3nt: TGTGCCAGCAGCTTAGGTGTAGGAGGCTCCTACGAGCAGTACTTC

abundance: many
len: 17
v_gene: TRBV7-9
j_gene: TRBJ2-1
d_gene: TRBD2
CDR3aa: CASSRTGTSGTGNEQFF
CDR3nt: TGTGCCAGCAGTCGAACCGGGACTAGCGGGACGGGCAATGAGCAGTTCTTC

abundance: few
len: 15
v_gene: TRBV20-1
j_gene: TRBJ2-3
d_gene: -
CDR3aa: CSARDLQRGTDTQYF
CDR3nt: TGCAGTGCTAGAGATCTTCAGCGGGGCACAGATACGCAGTATTTT

abundance: -
len: 12
v_gene: TRBV2
j_gene: TRBJ2-1
d_gene: TRBD2
CDR3aa: CASSGSGRWQFF
CDR3nt: TGTGCCAGCAGTGGGAGCGGGAGATGGCAGTTCTTC

abundance: many
len: 12
v_gene: TRBV12-3/TRBV12-4
j_gene: TRBJ1-2
d_gene: -
CDR3aa: CALQQGQYGYTF
CDR3nt: TGTGCCCTCCAACAGGGCCAATATGGCTACACCTTC

abundance: many
len: 13
v_gene: TRBV12-3/TRBV12-4
j_gene: TRBJ2-7
d_gene: -
CDR3aa: CASSKGPLYEQYF
CDR3nt: TGTGCCAGCAGCAAGGGACCACTCTACGAGCAGTACTTC

abundance: few
len: 14
v_gene: TRBV28
j_gene: TRBJ1-5
d_gene: -
CDR3aa: CASSLSGINQPQHF
CDR3nt: TGTGCCAGCAGTTTATCAGGGATCAATCAGCCCCAGCATTTT

abundance: -
len: 16
v_gene: TRBV25-1
j_gene: TRBJ2-3
d_gene: TRBD2
CDR3aa: CASSHELAGVLDTQYF
CDR3nt: TGTGCCAGCAGTCATGAACTAGCGGGAGTCTTGGATACGCAGTATTTT

abundance: many
len: 13
v_gene: TRBV29-1
j_gene: TRBJ2-1
d_gene: -
CDR3aa: CSVPKLGHNEQFF
CDR3nt: TGCAGCGTCCCCAAGTTGGGTCACAATGAGCAGTTCTTC

abundance: few
len: 12
v_gene: TRBV27
j_gene: TRBJ2-3
d_gene: -
CDR3aa: CASRRLTDTQYF
CDR3nt: TGTGCCAGCAGGAGGCTCACAGATACGCAGTATTTT

abundance: few
len: 16
v_gene: TRBV7-2
j_gene: TRBJ2-7
d_gene: TRBD1
CDR3aa: CASSLRAGQGADEQYF
CDR3nt: TGTGCCAGCAGCTTGAGAGCCGGACAGGGGGCTGACGAGCAGTACTTC

abundance: many
len: 20
v_gene: TRBV4-1
j_gene: TRBJ2-1
d_gene: TRBD2
CDR3aa: CASSLRGTSGRPSSYNEQFF
CDR3nt: TGCGCCAGCAGCCTGAGAGGGACTAGCGGGAGGCCAAGCTCCTACAATGAGCAGTTCTTC

abundance: many
len: 14
v_gene: TRBV5-1
j_gene: TRBJ1-4
d_gene: -
CDR3aa: CASSLEGQFEKLFF
CDR3nt: TGCGCCAGCAGCTTGGAGGGGCAGTTTGAAAAACTGTTTTTT

abundance: many
len: 15
v_gene: TRBV12-3/TRBV12-4
j_gene: TRBJ2-1
d_gene: -
CDR3aa: CASSLLKGFYNEQFF
CDR3nt: TGTGCCAGCAGTTTATTAAAGGGGTTTTACAATGAGCAGTTCTTC

abundance: many
len: 15
v_gene: TRBV28
j_gene: TRBJ2-7
d_gene: -
CDR3aa: CASSTGGGGRDEQYF
CDR3nt: TGTGCCAGCAGTACAGGGGGGGGAGGACGGGACGAGCAGTACTTC

abundance: many
len: 14
v_gene: TRBV12-3/TRBV12-4
j_gene: TRBJ2-7
d_gene: -
CDR3aa: CASSAQGGSYEQYF
CDR3nt: TGTGCCAGCAGTGCCCAGGGCGGGTCCTACGAGCAGTACTTC

abundance: few
len: 10
v_gene: TRBV6-2/TRBV6-3
j_gene: TRBJ1-2
d_gene: -
CDR3aa: CATRDTLYTF
CDR3nt: TGTGCCACCCGGGACACCCTCTACACCTTC

abundance: many
len: 15
v_gene: TRBV7-9
j_gene: TRBJ2-3
d_gene: TRBD1
CDR3aa: CASSGGQGNTDTQYF
CDR3nt: TGTGCCAGCAGCGGGGGACAGGGAAACACAGATACGCAGTATTTT

abundance: few
len: 12
v_gene: TRBV20-1
j_gene: TRBJ1-5
d_gene: -
CDR3aa: CSAGGWDQPQHF
CDR3nt: TGCAGTGCTGGGGGTTGGGATCAGCCCCAGCATTTT

abundance: -
len: 17
v_gene: TRBV24-1
j_gene: TRBJ2-6
d_gene: -
CDR3aa: CATIWLPRRTGANVLTF
CDR3nt: TGTGCCACCATATGGCTACCCCGTAGGACTGGGGCCAACGTCCTGACTTTC

abundance: many
len: 12
v_gene: TRBV12-3/TRBV12-4
j_gene: TRBJ1-4
d_gene: -
CDR3aa: CASSRTDEKLFF
CDR3nt: TGTGCCAGCAGTCGGACGGATGAAAAACTGTTTTTT

abundance: many
len: 18
v_gene: TRBV11-2
j_gene: TRBJ2-3
d_gene: TRBD2
CDR3aa: CASSLGRLAGDLTDTQYF
CDR3nt: TGTGCCAGCAGCTTGGGTAGACTAGCGGGGGACCTCACAGATACGCAGTATTTT

abundance: -
len: 16
v_gene: TRBV9
j_gene: TRBJ2-1
d_gene: TRBD2
CDR3aa: CASSVEVGGASDEQFF
CDR3nt: TGTGCCAGCAGCGTAGAGGTCGGGGGGGCGAGCGATGAGCAGTTCTTC

abundance: few
len: 16
v_gene: TRBV7-2
j_gene: TRBJ2-1
d_gene: -
CDR3aa: CASSSRVPSSYNEQFF
CDR3nt: TGTGCCAGCAGCTCCCGGGTTCCGAGCTCCTACAATGAGCAGTTCTTC

abundance: many
len: 15
v_gene: TRBV6-5
j_gene: TRBJ1-2
d_gene: TRBD1
CDR3aa: CASSSTTGAKAGYTF
CDR3nt: TGTGCCAGCAGTTCTACGACAGGGGCGAAGGCTGGCTACACCTTC

abundance: few
len: 17
v_gene: TRBV7-2
j_gene: TRBJ2-4
d_gene: -
CDR3aa: CASSASLGPLAKNIQYF
CDR3nt: TGTGCCAGCAGCGCTTCGCTTGGCCCATTAGCCAAAAACATTCAGTACTTC

abundance: few
len: 16
v_gene: TRBV9
j_gene: TRBJ1-2
d_gene: -
CDR3aa: CASSVGEGDPNYGYTF
CDR3nt: TGTGCCAGCAGCGTAGGCGAAGGGGATCCTAACTATGGCTACACCTTC

abundance: many
len: 13
v_gene: TRBV6-2/TRBV6-3
j_gene: TRBJ2-3
d_gene: -
CDR3aa: CAREGQITDTQYF
CDR3nt: TGTGCCAGGGAGGGACAGATTACAGATACGCAGTATTTT

abundance: -
len: 16
v_gene: TRBV6-1
j_gene: TRBJ2-7
d_gene: -
CDR3aa: CASSAPSASGYREQYF
CDR3nt: TGTGCCAGCAGTGCGCCTAGTGCCTCGGGCTACCGCGAGCAGTACTTC

abundance: few
len: 13
v_gene: TRBV5-1
j_gene: TRBJ1-2
d_gene: -
CDR3aa: CASSMTVNYGYTF
CDR3nt: TGCGCCAGCAGCATGACAGTAAACTATGGCTACACCTTC

abundance: many
len: 15
v_gene: TRBV6-4
j_gene: TRBJ2-5
d_gene: TRBD1
CDR3aa: CASSAGQGGQETQYF
CDR3nt: TGTGCCAGCAGTGCGGGACAGGGAGGGCAAGAGACCCAGTACTTC

abundance: many
len: 12
v_gene: TRBV7-3
j_gene: TRBJ2-2
d_gene: -
CDR3aa: CASSLTAGELFF
CDR3nt: TGTGCCAGCAGCTTAACCGCGGGGGAGCTGTTTTTT

abundance: few
len: 14
v_gene: TRBV4-2
j_gene: TRBJ2-1
d_gene: TRBD2
CDR3aa: CASSQLAGDGGWVF
CDR3nt: TGTGCCAGCAGCCAACTAGCGGGGGACGGCGGTTGGGTCTTC

abundance: -
len: 13
v_gene: TRBV19
j_gene: TRBJ2-4
d_gene: -
CDR3aa: CASSDLPGNIQYF
CDR3nt: TGTGCCAGTAGTGATCTTCCGGGAAACATTCAGTACTTC

abundance: many
len: 23
v_gene: TRBV6-5
j_gene: TRBJ2-2
d_gene: TRBD2
CDR3aa: CASSPQGVTPSRLAGVNTGELFF
CDR3nt: TGTGCCAGCAGTCCACAGGGGGTTACGCCCTCCCGACTAGCGGGAGTGAACACCGGGGAGCTGTTTTTT

abundance: few
len: 11
v_gene: TRBV20-1
j_gene: TRBJ2-7
d_gene: -
CDR3aa: CSAPWGHEQYF
CDR3nt: TGCAGTGCCCCCTGGGGACACGAGCAGTACTTC

abundance: few
len: 13
v_gene: TRBV14
j_gene: TRBJ2-3
d_gene: TRBD1
CDR3aa: CASSRTGVDTQYF
CDR3nt: TGTGCCAGCAGCCGGACAGGGGTAGATACGCAGTATTTT

abundance: many
len: 14
v_gene: TRBV12-3/TRBV12-4
j_gene: TRBJ2-5
d_gene: -
CDR3aa: CASSPRGLQETQYF
CDR3nt: TGTGCCAGCAGTCCCAGGGGACTCCAAGAGACCCAGTACTTC

abundance: few
len: 13
v_gene: TRBV29-1
j_gene: TRBJ2-1
d_gene: -
CDR3aa: CSAEAGSYNEQFF
CDR3nt: TGCAGCGCCGAGGCGGGCTCCTACAATGAGCAGTTCTTC